This T cell receptor (beta chain) was sequenced in a study of CD4 T cells in relation to SARS-CoV-2 and coronaviruses. CD4+ T cells from unexposed donors were obtained before the COVID-19 pandemic (2011-2018). The cells were cultured for less than twelve days before CD4+ T cells were isolated. As cell numbers allowed, unexposed-donor CD4+ T cells faced SARS-CoV-2 S/N and four cold-coronavirus spikes. General observations from the study: Each donor contributed either pre-pandemic or post-infection samples, not both.

Sequenced by immunoSEQ multiplex PCR; TCRdb stores in-frame clones only, minus some. The sample has about 22,000 clones; around three quarters are singletons. CDR3 length equals 15 residues. V gave up 4 bases and J gave up 4 bases; unmatched junction bases: 8. Germline V gene data show CDR1 as GTSNPN and CDR2 as SVGIG (reference sequence). In this sample, this clone turned up a few times. Its antigen is unidentified. The sequenced sample consisted of CD4+ T cells from PBMCs, cultured in vitro. The chain couples TRBV30 to TRBJ2-1; 9 positions agree with TRBD2. This TCR came from a human donor in good health. The CDR3 DNA is TGTGCCTGGAAACAGGGTAGCGGGGGTTACAATGAGCAGTTCTTC. Encoded protein: CAWKQGSGGYNEQFF.